The clone carrying this T cell receptor beta chain was counted between two and nine times. The target antigen is unknown. At one end, the junction sequence differs from germline, possibly due to a read error. The CDR3 length is 14 residues. Germline CDR1 reads SQVTM; CDR2 reads ANQGSEA. This sample is drawn from a study of CD8 T cells in ankylosing spondylitis. It was by quantitative 5'-RACE with molecular barcodes that TCR beta libraries were made. TCRdb re-analysed the 5' RACE reads in MiXCR, keeping a single row per CDR3 protein. The sample includes approximately 440,000 distinct CDR3 sequences, over 15% of them seen just once. Study results and caveats: CD8+ cells made up the disease-linked clones, which were relatively rare in peripheral blood. Matched synovial fluid from ankylosing spondylitis patients was reported to be enriched for disease-linked clones. What appeared characteristic of ankylosing spondylitis blood was a TCR beta motif of seven to nine highly homologous variants.

This sequence was found in a male donor with ankylosing spondylitis. The V gene is TRBV29-1, the J gene TRBJ2-1, with 10 bases that match TRBD2. The source material was blood, either unsorted or a sorted T cell fraction (not recorded which). Here the CDR3 DNA reads TGCAGCGTTGGGAGCGGGAGGGCCTATAATGAGCAGTTCTTC. Encoded protein: CSVGSGRAYNEQFF.